This T cell receptor (beta chain) was captured in a study of blood T cell repertoires in COVID-19. This table comes from immunoSEQ multiplex PCR, and its TCRdb copy is limited to in-frame clones, with some not included. The table records about 210,000 clones, 88% of them present only once. The CDR3 is made up of 14 amino acids. V dropped 1 base and J dropped 6; count of bases not matched to a gene: 3. The germline CDR1 and CDR2 sequences are SGHRS and YFSETQ. The V call is TRBV5-1, the J call TRBJ2-3; TRBD2 agrees at 9 bases. This TCR was recovered from a man between 18 and 29 years old with active or convalescent COVID-19. What was sequenced was peripheral blood. The DNA of the CDR3 is TGCGCCAGCAGCTTGACTAGCGGGTGGGATACGCAGTATTTT. Translation gives CASSLTSGWDTQYF.